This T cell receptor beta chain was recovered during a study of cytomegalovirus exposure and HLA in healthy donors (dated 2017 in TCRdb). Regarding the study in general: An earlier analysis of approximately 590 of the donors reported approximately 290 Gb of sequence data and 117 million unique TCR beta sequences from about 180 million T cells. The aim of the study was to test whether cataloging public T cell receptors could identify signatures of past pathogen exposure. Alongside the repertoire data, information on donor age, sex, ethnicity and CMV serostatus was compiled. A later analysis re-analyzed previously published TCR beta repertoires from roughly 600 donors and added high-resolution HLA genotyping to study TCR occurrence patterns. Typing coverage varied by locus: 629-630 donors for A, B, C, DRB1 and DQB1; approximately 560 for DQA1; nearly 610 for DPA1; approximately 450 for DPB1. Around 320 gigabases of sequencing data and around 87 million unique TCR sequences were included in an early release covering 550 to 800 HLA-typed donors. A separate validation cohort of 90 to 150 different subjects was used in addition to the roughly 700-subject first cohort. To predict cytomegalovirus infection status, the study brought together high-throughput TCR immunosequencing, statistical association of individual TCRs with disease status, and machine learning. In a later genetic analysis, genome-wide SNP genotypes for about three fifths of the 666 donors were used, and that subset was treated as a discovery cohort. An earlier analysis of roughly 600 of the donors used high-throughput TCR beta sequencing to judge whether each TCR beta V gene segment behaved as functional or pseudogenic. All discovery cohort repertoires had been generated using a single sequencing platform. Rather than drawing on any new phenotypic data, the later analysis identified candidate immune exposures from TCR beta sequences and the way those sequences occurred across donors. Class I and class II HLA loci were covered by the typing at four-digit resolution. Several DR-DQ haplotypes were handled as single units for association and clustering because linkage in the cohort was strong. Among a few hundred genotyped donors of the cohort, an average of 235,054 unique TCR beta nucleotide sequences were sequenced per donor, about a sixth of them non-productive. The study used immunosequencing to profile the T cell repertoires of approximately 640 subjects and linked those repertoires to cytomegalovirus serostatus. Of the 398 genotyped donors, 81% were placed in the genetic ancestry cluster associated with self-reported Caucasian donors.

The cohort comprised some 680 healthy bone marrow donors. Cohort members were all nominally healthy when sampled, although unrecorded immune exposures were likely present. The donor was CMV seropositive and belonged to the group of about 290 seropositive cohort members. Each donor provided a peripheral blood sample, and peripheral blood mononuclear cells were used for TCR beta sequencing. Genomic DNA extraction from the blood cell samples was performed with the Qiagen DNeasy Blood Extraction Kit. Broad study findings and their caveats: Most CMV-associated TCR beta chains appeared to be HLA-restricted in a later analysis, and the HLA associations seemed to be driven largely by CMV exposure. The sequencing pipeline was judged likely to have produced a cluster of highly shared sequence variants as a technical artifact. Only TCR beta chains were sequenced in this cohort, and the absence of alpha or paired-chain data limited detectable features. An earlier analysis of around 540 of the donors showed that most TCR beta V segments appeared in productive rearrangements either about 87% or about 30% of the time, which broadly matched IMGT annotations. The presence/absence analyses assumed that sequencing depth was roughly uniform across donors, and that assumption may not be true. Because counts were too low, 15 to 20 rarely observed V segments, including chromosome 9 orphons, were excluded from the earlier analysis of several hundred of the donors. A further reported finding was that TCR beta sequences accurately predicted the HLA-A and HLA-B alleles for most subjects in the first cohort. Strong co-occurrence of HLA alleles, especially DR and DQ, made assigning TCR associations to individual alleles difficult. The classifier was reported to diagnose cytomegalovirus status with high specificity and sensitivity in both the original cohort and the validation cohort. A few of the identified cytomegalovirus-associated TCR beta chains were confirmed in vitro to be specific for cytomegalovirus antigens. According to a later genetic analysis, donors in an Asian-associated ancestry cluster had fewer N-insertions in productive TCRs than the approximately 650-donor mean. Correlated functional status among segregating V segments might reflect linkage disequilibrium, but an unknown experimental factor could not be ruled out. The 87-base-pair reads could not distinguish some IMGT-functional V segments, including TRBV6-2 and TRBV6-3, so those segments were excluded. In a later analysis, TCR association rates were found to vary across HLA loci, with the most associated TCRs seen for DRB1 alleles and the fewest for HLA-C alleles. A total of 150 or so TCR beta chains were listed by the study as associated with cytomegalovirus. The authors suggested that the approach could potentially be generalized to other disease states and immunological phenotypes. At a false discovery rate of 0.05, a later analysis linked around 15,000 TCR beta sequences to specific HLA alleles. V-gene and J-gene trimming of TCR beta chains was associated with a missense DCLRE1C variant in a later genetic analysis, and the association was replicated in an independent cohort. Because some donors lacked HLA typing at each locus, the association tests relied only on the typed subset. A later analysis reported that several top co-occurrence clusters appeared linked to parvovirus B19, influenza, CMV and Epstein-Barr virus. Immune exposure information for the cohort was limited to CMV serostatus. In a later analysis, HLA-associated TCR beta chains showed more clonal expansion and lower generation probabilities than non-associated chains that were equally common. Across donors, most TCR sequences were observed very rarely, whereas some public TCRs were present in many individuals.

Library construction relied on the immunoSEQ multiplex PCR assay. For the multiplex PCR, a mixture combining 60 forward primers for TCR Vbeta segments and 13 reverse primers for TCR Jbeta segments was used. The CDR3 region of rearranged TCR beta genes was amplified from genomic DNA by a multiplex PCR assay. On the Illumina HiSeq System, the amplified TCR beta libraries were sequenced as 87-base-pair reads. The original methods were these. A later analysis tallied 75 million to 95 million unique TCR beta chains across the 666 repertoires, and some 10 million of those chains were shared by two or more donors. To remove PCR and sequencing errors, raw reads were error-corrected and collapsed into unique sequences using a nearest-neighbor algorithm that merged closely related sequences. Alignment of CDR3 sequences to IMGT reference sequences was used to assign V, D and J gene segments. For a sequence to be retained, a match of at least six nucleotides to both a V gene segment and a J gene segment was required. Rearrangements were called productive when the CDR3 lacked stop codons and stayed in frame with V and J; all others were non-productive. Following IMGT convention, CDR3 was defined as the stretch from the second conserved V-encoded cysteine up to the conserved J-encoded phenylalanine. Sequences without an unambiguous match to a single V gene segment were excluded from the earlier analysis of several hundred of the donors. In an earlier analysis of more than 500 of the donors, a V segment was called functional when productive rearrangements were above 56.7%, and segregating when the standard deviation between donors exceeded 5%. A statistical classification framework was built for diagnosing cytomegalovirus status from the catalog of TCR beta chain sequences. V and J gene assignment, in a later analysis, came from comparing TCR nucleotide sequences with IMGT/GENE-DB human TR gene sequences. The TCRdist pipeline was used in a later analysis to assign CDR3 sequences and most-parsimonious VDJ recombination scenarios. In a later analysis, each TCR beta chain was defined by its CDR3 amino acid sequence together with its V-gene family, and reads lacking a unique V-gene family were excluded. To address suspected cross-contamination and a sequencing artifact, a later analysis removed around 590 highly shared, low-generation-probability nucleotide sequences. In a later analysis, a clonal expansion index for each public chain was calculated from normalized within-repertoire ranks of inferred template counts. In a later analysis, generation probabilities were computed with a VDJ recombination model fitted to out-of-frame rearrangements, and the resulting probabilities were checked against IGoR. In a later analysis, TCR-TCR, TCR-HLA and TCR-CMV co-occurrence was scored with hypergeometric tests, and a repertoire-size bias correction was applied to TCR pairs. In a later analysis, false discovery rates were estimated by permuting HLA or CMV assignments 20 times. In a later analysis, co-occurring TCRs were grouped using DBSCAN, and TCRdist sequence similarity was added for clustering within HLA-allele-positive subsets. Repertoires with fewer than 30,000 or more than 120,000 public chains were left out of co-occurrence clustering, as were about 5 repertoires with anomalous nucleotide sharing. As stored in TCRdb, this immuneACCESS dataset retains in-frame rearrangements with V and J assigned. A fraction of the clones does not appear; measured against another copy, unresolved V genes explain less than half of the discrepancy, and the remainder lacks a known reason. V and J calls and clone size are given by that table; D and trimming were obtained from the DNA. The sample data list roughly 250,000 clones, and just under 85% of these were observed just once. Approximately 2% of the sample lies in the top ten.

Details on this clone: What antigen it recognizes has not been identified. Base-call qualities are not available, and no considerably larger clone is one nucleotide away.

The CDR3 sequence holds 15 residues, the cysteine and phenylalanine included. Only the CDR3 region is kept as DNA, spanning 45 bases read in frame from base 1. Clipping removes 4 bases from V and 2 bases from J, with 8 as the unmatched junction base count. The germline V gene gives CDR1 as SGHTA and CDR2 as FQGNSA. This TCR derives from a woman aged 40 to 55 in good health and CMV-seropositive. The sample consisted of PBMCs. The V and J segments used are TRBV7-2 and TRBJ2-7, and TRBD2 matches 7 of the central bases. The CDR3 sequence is CASSSGASGAYEQYF. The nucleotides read TGTGCCAGCAGCTCAGGCGCTAGCGGAGCCTACGAGCAGTACTTC. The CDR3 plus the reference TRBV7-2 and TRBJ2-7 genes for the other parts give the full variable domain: GAGVSQSPSNKVTEKGKDVELRCDPISGHTALYWYRQSLGQGLEFLIYFQGNSAPDKSGLPSDRFSAERTGGSVSTLTIQRTQQEDSAVYLCASSSGASGAYEQYFGPGTRLTVT.